One and the same sample provided the 20 T cell receptor beta chains below, sequenced in a study of T cells in Graves' hyperthyroidism and ophthalmopathy. The TCR beta CDR3 regions underwent amplification using RNA transcripts as the source. The TCR CDR3 was amplified in a first-round RT-PCR using the HTBI primer set. TCRdb re-derived calls from the multiplex PCR reads in MiXCR, one entry per CDR3 protein. Of a few hundred thousand distinct CDR3 sequences in the sample, roughly 15% were seen once. The sample consisted of blood. The receptors come from a woman between 35 and 50 years old with Graves' hyperthyroidism that later progressed to Graves' ophthalmopathy.

This clonotype was counted many times. This chain links TRBV11-2 with TRBJ1-1; D is undetermined. With 5 bases removed from V and 2 bases from J, the gap between germline ends came to 12 bases. CDR1 is SGHAT, CDR2 FQNNGV, per germline. This CDR3 is 14 amino acids long. The CDR3 spells CASSHLNLNTEAFF. The CDR3 coding sequence is TGTGCCAGCAGCCACTTGAACCTTAACACTGAAGCTTTCTTT.

There are many counts of this clonotype. V and J are TRBV2 and TRBJ2-7; D ambiguous. The CDR3 runs 12 residues. The V end was cut by 5 bases, the J end by 3 bases, with 8 bases between. Germline CDR1 SNHLY, CDR2 FYNNEI. The CDR3 loop is CASSRQDYEQYF. CDR3 bases: TGTGCCAGCAGTCGGCAAGACTACGAGCAGTACTTC.

This clonotype was seen at least ten times. The rearrangement links TRBV12-3 or TRBV12-4 to TRBJ2-7; D may be TRBD2 (5 bases). V shed 1 base and J shed 9 bases, with 13 bases lying between them. The CDR3 has 13 amino acids. The CDR3 coding sequence is TGTGCCAGCAGTTTAGGAGGGTATGGTCGGCAGTACTTC. Protein product: CASSLGGYGRQYF.

This clonotype appeared many times. This chain joins TRBV12-3 or TRBV12-4 and TRBJ2-2; the match to TRBD1 covers 10 bases. The CDR3 spans 16 residues. V dropped 6 bases and J dropped 2; count of bases not matched to a gene: 6. The CDR3 nucleotides read TGTGCCAGCAGCCTCGACAGGGGGCTTAACACCGGGGAGCTGTTTTTT. This sequence encodes CASSLDRGLNTGELFF.

The J gene is TRBJ2-7, the V gene TRBV28; D gene unclear. The CDR3 covers 14 residues. The germline CDR1 and CDR2 sequences are MDHEN and SYDVKM. The ends were cut back, 2 bases at V and 2 bases at J, with 10 bases in the middle. DNA of the CDR3: TGTGCCAGCAGTTTACGGCCCCAGCCCTACGAGCAGTACTTC. This sequence encodes CASSLRPQPYEQYF.

For this clonotype: This may arise from a read error, as a much more abundant clone is one base away. The chain employs TRBV28 and TRBJ2-2; TRBD2 aligns across 8 bases. This CDR3 is built from 16 residues. Germline V lookup: CDR1 MDHEN, CDR2 SYDVKM. CDR3 coding DNA: TGTGCCAGCAGTTTAAGCGGGAGAGGGAACACCGGGGGGCTGTTTTTT. It yields the protein CASSLSGRGNTGGLFF. Variable domain in full (rest from reference TRBV28 and TRBJ2-2): DVKVTQSSRYLVKRTGEKVFLECVQDMDHENMFWYRQDPGLGLRLIYFSYDVKMKEKGDIPEGYSVSREKKERFSLILESASTNQTSMYLCASSLSGRGNTGGLFFGEGSRLTVL.

The chain joins TRBV24-1 to TRBJ2-3, with D possibly matching TRBD2 (6 bases). The germline CDR1 and CDR2 sequences are KGHDR and SFDVKD. V shed 2 bases and J shed 4 bases, with 27 bases lying between them. The CDR3 length is 20 residues. The CDR3 sequence: CATSDWQGKKIMGLPDTQYF. The CDR3 nucleotides read TGTGCCACCAGTGATTGGCAGGGAAAAAAAATCATGGGACTCCCAGATACGCAGTATTTT.

To note about this clonotype: A read error is possible here, since a much larger clone lies one base away. The chain has TRBV27 and TRBJ2-7, with 12 nucleotides matching TRBD2. Germline V gene sequence: CDR1 MNHEY, CDR2 SMNVEV (reference sequence). The CDR3 covers 15 residues. The junction had 10 bases not matched to a gene; V was cut back by 4 bases and J by 9 bases. The CDR3 here is CASSSLTSGSWRQYF. The CDR3, as DNA: TGTGCCAGCAGTTCCCTGACTAGCGGGAGTTGGCGGCAGTACTTC.

For the CDR3, the DNA is TGTGCCAGCAGTAGAGCTGCCTACGAGCAGTACTTC. As protein: CASSRAAYEQYF. The rearrangement links TRBV12-3 or TRBV12-4 to TRBJ2-7, with D unclear. Trimming pared 5 bases from V and 2 bases from J, leaving 7 bases between. The length of the CDR3 is 12 residues.

This clonotype was counted at least ten times. The chain combines TRBV6-1 with TRBJ2-2; D tentatively reads TRBD1 or TRBD2 (6 bases each). The germline gives CDR1 MNHNS, CDR2 SASEGT. Trimming took 5 bases from V and 4 from J, leaving 20 bases between them. The CDR3 length is 17 residues. CDR3 in DNA: TGTGCCAGCAGTCCCCGGATCCCTAAGGGGGGCACCGGGGAGCTGTTTTTT. This encodes CASSPRIPKGGTGELFF.

This clonotype was recorded many times. The chain carries TRBV19 and TRBJ2-1; 7 nucleotides align to TRBD2. Unmatched junction bases numbered 6, after V lost 5 bases and J lost 5 bases. The CDR3 loop spans 14 amino acids. Germline V gene sequence: CDR1 LNHDA, CDR2 SQIVND (reference sequence). The CDR3 coding sequence is TGTGCCAGTAGTGGGGGGGATTGGCACAATGAGCAGTTCTTC. Translation: CASSGGDWHNEQFF.

This clonotype was recorded many times. V is TRBV7-9 and J is TRBJ2-1, with D perhaps TRBD2 (6 bases). Trimming pared 0 bases from V and 9 bases from J, leaving 18 bases between. The CDR3 runs 16 residues. Germline V lookup: CDR1 SEHNR, CDR2 FQNEAQ (reference sequence). CDR3 region: CASSLATVSGQREQFF. CDR3 bases: TGTGCCAGCAGCTTAGCGACTGTAAGCGGGCAACGTGAGCAGTTCTTC.

The chain has TRBV27 and TRBJ1-1; D may be TRBD1 (5 bases). Germline CDR1 MNHEY, CDR2 SMNVEV (reference sequence). The V end was cut by 1 base, the J end by 0 bases, with 6 bases between. This CDR3 has 14 residues. This CDR3 is CASSLWGVNTEAFF. The CDR3 DNA is TGTGCCAGCAGTTTATGGGGGGTGAACACTGAAGCTTTCTTT.

This clonotype was picked up many times. The rearrangement links TRBV29-1 to TRBJ1-2; D is uncertain. Germline V CDR1 and CDR2: SQVTM, ANQGSEA. Trimming cost V 4 bases and J 0 bases, with 9 bases left between them. The CDR3 consists of 13 residues. The CDR3 DNA reads as TGCAGCGTTGGATCTGCCGCTAACTATGGCTACACCTTC. Translating it yields CSVGSAANYGYTF.

This clonotype appeared many times. The chain couples TRBV25-1 to TRBJ2-7, with a tentative D call TRBD1 (5 bases). V lost 4 bases, J lost 4 bases, and 11 bases lay in between. The CDR3 covers 13 residues. The germline V gene has CDR1 MGHDK and CDR2 SYGVNS. The CDR3 DNA is TGTGCCAGCAGTGGGGGCGTTGGGTACGAGCAGTACTTC. As protein: CASSGGVGYEQYF.

With respect to this clonotype: This may stem from a read error, because a much larger clone lies one nucleotide away. The chain combines TRBV13 with TRBJ2-1, with D tentatively TRBD2 (6 bases). Germline assignment: CDR1 PRHDT and CDR2 FYEKMQ (reference sequence). This CDR3 comprises 16 residues. V was trimmed by 7 bases and J by 8 bases, leaving 24 bases between them. The DNA for the CDR3 is TGTGCCAGCAACCCAACCGTGACTAGTCCCTCGGATGAGCAGTTCTTC. Residues: CASNPTVTSPSDEQFF.

This clonotype was seen repeatedly, ten times or more. V usage is TRBV28 and J usage is TRBJ1-5; D is ambiguous. CDR1 and CDR2 (germline): MDHEN, SYDVKM. The V end was cut by 7 bases, the J end by 0 bases, with 16 bases between. This CDR3 has 16 residues. CDR3 protein: CASMGGRRYSNQPQHF. The CDR3 coding sequence is TGTGCCAGCATGGGAGGACGCAGGTATAGCAATCAGCCCCAGCATTTT.

This clonotype was detected many times. This chain links TRBV6-1 with TRBJ2-1; tentatively, D is TRBD1 (5 bases). With 4 bases removed from V and 9 bases from J, the gap between germline ends came to 16 bases. The CDR3 runs 14 residues. From germline, CDR1 is MNHNS and CDR2 SASEGT. This CDR3 is CASSVNLGDSEQFF. The CDR3 coding sequence is TGTGCCAGCAGTGTCAACCTTGGCGACAGTGAGCAGTTCTTC.

V is TRBV3-1 and J is TRBJ2-7; no clear D. The CDR3 has 16 residues. The germline gives CDR1 LGHDT, CDR2 YNNKEL (reference sequence). The germline V and J ends were trimmed by 1 base and 3 bases, with 16 bases remaining between them. CDR3 protein: CASSQVGRSKSYEQYF. As DNA, the CDR3 is TGTGCCAGCAGCCAAGTGGGAAGGTCTAAAAGCTACGAGCAGTACTTC.

Notes on this clonotype: A read error may be the cause here, since a much bigger clone is one base away. The chain carries TRBV11-3 and TRBJ1-5, with D tentatively TRBD1 (5 bases). The V end was cut by 5 bases, the J end by 9 bases, with 14 bases between. The CDR3 extends over 13 amino acids. The germline V gene has CDR1 SGHNT and CDR2 YENEEA. CDR3 loop: CASSHAGYRPQHF. The CDR3 nucleotides read TGTGCCAGCAGCCACGCAGGGTATCGGCCCCAGCATTTT.